The rows below give T cell receptor beta chains drawn from one sample of a study of cytomegalovirus exposure and HLA in healthy donors. Only in-frame clones appear in the TCRdb table, and some are missing; sequencing was by immunoSEQ multiplex PCR. The data show around 90,000 clones, 85% seen once. Sequenced sample: PBMCs. These receptors were obtained from a man aged 40-49 years in good health and CMV-seropositive. The CDR3 runs from the conserved cysteine through the conserved F or W. The D gene is left open where the match is weak. For some rows the clone size is stated as once, few or many, or as a class when expanded; others skip it.

d_gene	abundance	j_gene	v_gene	CDR3nt	CDR3aa
-	-	TRBJ1-1	TRBV6-5	TGTGCCAGCAGTTACTCGGGGGGCACTGAAGCTTTCTTT	CASSYSGGTEAFF
TRBD2	once	TRBJ2-5	TRBV7-9	TGTGCCAGCAGCCCCTGGACTAGCGGGGCCCAAGAGACCCAGTACTTC	CASSPWTSGAQETQYF
-	-	TRBJ2-2	TRBV4-1	TGCGCCAGCAGCGTCCGGGACACTAACACCGGGGAGCTGTTTTTT	CASSVRDTNTGELFF
-	-	TRBJ2-7	TRBV6-1	TGTGCCAGCAGTGTACGGCAGGGTCCCCACGAGCAGTACTTC	CASSVRQGPHEQYF
-	-	TRBJ1-3	TRBV2	TGTGCCAGCACTAGAGGGACTGGAAACACCATATATTTT	CASTRGTGNTIYF
TRBD2	once	TRBJ2-7	TRBV7-2	TGTGCCAGCAGCGCCTTTAGCGGGGTTTCCTACGAGCAGTACTTC	CASSAFSGVSYEQYF
-	few	TRBJ2-2	TRBV5-1	TGCGCCAGCAGTCGGCTAGGGTCGAGGGCCGGGGAGCTGTTTTTT	CASSRLGSRAGELFF
TRBD1	-	TRBJ1-5	TRBV2	TGTGCCAGCAGAGACAGGGCTCGCGTCAATTATCAGCCCCAGCATTTT	CASRDRARVNYQPQHF
-	-	TRBJ2-5	TRBV7-2	TGTGCCAGCAGCTTAGCGGGAGATGGAGAGACCCAGTACTTC	CASSLAGDGETQYF
-	-	TRBJ2-5	TRBV5-1	TGCGCCAGCAGCTTGCTCAGGAGGGAGACCCAGTACTTC	CASSLLRRETQYF
-	-	TRBJ2-5	TRBV5-1	TGCGCTAGCGCAGGGCAAGAGACCCAGTACTTC	CASAGQETQYF
-	-	TRBJ1-2	TRBV7-2	TGTGCCAGCAGCTTAGCACAGACCAACTATGGCTACACCTTC	CASSLAQTNYGYTF
-	once	TRBJ1-1	TRBV6-6	TGTGCCAGCAGGACGGGGAACACTGAAGCTTTCTTT	CASRTGNTEAFF
-	-	TRBJ2-5	TRBV5-1	TGCGCCAGCAGCCCGGCTAGCGCCTCGAGGGAGACCCAGTACTTC	CASSPASASRETQYF
-	-	TRBJ2-5	TRBV7-2	TGTGCCAGCAGCTTGTCGAGGATCCAAGAGACCCAGTACTTC	CASSLSRIQETQYF
TRBD1	-	TRBJ2-1	TRBV6-4	TGTGCCAGCAGTGAATGGGACAGGGGCAATGAGCAGTTCTTC	CASSEWDRGNEQFF
TRBD1	few	TRBJ1-1	TRBV5-1	TGCGCCAGCAGCTCGTACCTACAGGGGGACACTGAAGCTTTCTTT	CASSSYLQGDTEAFF
TRBD2	-	TRBJ2-7	TRBV7-2	TGTGCCAGCAGCATGACTAGCGGAACCTACGAGCAGTACTTC	CASSMTSGTYEQYF
TRBD1	-	TRBJ2-5	TRBV11-2	TGTGCCAGCAGCTCAACAGGGGCTGGGGAGACCCAGTACTTC	CASSSTGAGETQYF
-	-	TRBJ2-5	TRBV9	TGTGCCAGCGGAGAAGAGACCCAGTACTTC	CASGEETQYF
TRBD2	few	TRBJ2-1	TRBV11-3	TGTGCCAGCAGCTTAGGATCGGGTTCGGGGGGAAAGGGTAATGAGCAGTTCTTC	CASSLGSGSGGKGNEQFF
-	few	TRBJ2-7	TRBV6-6	TGTGCCAGCAGTTCCCAAGAGGAGGCGGCCTACGAGCAGTACTTC	CASSSQEEAAYEQYF
-	few	TRBJ2-7	TRBV18	TGTGCCAGCTCACCACCGACGAGACAGGCCCACGAGCAGTACTTC	CASSPPTRQAHEQYF
-	-	TRBJ2-1	TRBV29-1	TGCAGCCTCGACCCCCTGGCCCCGCGGTACAATGAGCAGTTCTTC	CSLDPLAPRYNEQFF
-	-	TRBJ2-7	TRBV6-1	TGTGCCAGCAGTGGAAATGCGGGACAGTTCTACGAGCAGTACTTC	CASSGNAGQFYEQYF
-	-	TRBJ2-5	TRBV9	TGTGCCAGCAGCGTAGGTGTGCGACAAGAGACCCAGTACTTC	CASSVGVRQETQYF
TRBD1	once	TRBJ2-3	TRBV29-1	TGCAGCGGTCGGACAGGGGGCAGTTGGAGATCAGATACGCAGTATTTT	CSGRTGGSWRSDTQYF
TRBD2	-	TRBJ2-7	TRBV5-1	TGCGCCAGCAGCTCACGGACTAGCGGGATACCCTACGAGCAGTACTTC	CASSSRTSGIPYEQYF
TRBD2	-	TRBJ2-2	TRBV4-2	TGTGCCAGCAGCCATCCAGCGGGGTCGAACACCGGGGAGCTGTTTTTT	CASSHPAGSNTGELFF
TRBD2	-	TRBJ2-1	TRBV5-4	TGTGCCAGCAGCAAAGGATCTAGGACTAGCGGGATAAACAATGAGCAGTTCTTC	CASSKGSRTSGINNEQFF
TRBD1	-	TRBJ1-5	TRBV15	TGTGCCACCAGCTCGGGACAGGGATATCAGCCCCAGCATTTT	CATSSGQGYQPQHF
-	-	TRBJ1-6	TRBV10-3	TGTGCCATCAGTGAGCGGGACAATAATTCACCCCTCCACTTT	CAISERDNNSPLHF
-	-	TRBJ2-7	TRBV6-6	TGTGCCAGCAGGGAGACTAGTCGAGGGCACGAGCAGTACTTC	CASRETSRGHEQYF
-	few	TRBJ2-3	TRBV11-3	TGTGCCAGCAGCAAGAGACACACAGATACGCAGTATTTT	CASSKRHTDTQYF
-	once	TRBJ1-1	TRBV6-5	TGTGCCAGCAGTTCCCTAGGACAGAGGAACACTGAAGCTTTCTTT	CASSSLGQRNTEAFF
-	-	TRBJ2-1	TRBV28	TGTGCCAGCAGTCTTGAGGGCGGGTACAATGAGCAGTTCTTC	CASSLEGGYNEQFF
-	-	TRBJ1-1	TRBV7-9	TGTGCCAGCAGCTTGCTACAGGGTGGACGGTCTGAAGCTTTCTTT	CASSLLQGGRSEAFF
-	-	TRBJ1-3	TRBV25-1	TGTGCCAGCAGTGAATATTCGGAGGACACCATATATTTT	CASSEYSEDTIYF
TRBD2	-	TRBJ2-1	TRBV7-9	TGTGCCAGCAGCTTAGTACTAGCGGGGGCCTACAATGAGCAGTTCTTC	CASSLVLAGAYNEQFF
-	-	TRBJ1-6	TRBV6-1	TGTGCCAGCAGTGAAGAGGGGGTTTTCTCACCCCTCCACTTT	CASSEEGVFSPLHF
-	-	TRBJ2-6	TRBV7-2	TGTGCCAGCAGCCCCTCACGAACAGGAATGAACTCTGGGGCCAACGTCCTGACTTTC	CASSPSRTGMNSGANVLTF
TRBD2	-	TRBJ2-7	TRBV27	TGTGCCAGCAGTACACTTCCGGGACTAGCGGGGGGGCAGTACTTC	CASSTLPGLAGGQYF
TRBD1	-	TRBJ1-2	TRBV18	TGTGCCAGCGCCGGGACAGGGGTTCTTGGCTACACCTTC	CASAGTGVLGYTF
TRBD1	-	TRBJ1-1	TRBV12-5	TGTGCTAGTGGTTTGGTCGACAGGGTGAACACTGAAGCTTTCTTT	CASGLVDRVNTEAFF
-	-	TRBJ1-5	TRBV7-8	TGTGCCAGCAGCCCTACAGGGTTAGGCAATCAGCCCCAGCATTTT	CASSPTGLGNQPQHF
-	-	TRBJ2-3	TRBV30	TGTGCCTGGAGTCCTTACTATGATACGCAGTATTTT	CAWSPYYDTQYF